This T cell receptor beta chain stems from a study of shared clonotypes between healthy human individuals. Study observations and caveats: Relative to their counterparts shared across all four donors, non-shared clonotypes exhibited diminished generation probabilities.

Germline assignment: CDR1 LNHDA and CDR2 SQIVND (reference sequence). Trimming shortened V by 8 bases and J by 5 bases, and 21 bases separated the two germline ends. The CDR3 contains 16 residues. The protocol was immunoSEQ multiplex PCR, while the TCRdb copy is restricted to in-frame clones and leaves out a portion. The sample includes 1.5 million to 1.9 million clones, 95% to 99% of them seen just once. As to this clone: Its matching antigen is unknown.

Sequences were obtained from naive CD4+ T cells sorted from blood. Noted subset: CD45RA+ positively selected. The origin of this receptor is a man under 40 in good health. This chain uses TRBV19 with TRBJ2-2, with D perhaps being TRBD1 or TRBD2 (5 bases each). The CDR3 protein is CASLPPGTSWTGELFF. In nucleotides, the CDR3 is TGTGCCAGTTTACCCCCGGGGACCTCATGGACCGGGGAGCTGTTTTTT.